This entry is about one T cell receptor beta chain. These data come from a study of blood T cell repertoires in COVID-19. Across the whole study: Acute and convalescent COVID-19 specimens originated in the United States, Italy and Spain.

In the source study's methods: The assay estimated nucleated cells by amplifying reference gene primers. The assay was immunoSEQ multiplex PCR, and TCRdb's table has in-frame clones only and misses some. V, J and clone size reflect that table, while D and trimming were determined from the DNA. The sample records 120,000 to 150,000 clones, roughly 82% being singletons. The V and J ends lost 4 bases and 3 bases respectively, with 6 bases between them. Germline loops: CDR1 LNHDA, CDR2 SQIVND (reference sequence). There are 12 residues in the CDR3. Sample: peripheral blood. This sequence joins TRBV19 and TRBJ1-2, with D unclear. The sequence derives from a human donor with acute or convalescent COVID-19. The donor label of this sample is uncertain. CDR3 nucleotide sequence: TGTGCCAGTAGTAAGGGAGACTATGGCTACACCTTC. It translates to CASSKGDYGYTF.